The next 20 T cell receptor beta chains were all read from a single sample in a study of T cells in Graves' hyperthyroidism and ophthalmopathy. Amplified regions were TCR beta CDR3 sequences from RNA transcripts. TCR CDR3 underwent first-round RT-PCR with the HTBI primer set. TCRdb itself ran the multiplex PCR reads through MiXCR, one entry per CDR3 protein. The sample has 600,000 to 900,000 distinct CDR3 sequences, less than 20% seen once. The sequenced sample consisted of blood. The receptor set was obtained from a young man with Graves' hyperthyroidism.

This clonotype was seen only a few times. The rearrangement joins TRBV24-1 to TRBJ1-5, with TRBD1 as a possible D gene (5 bases). CDR3 size: 15 residues. Trimming removed 5 bases from V and 3 bases from J, with 13 bases in between. Germline CDR1 KGHDR, CDR2 SFDVKD. CDR3 in DNA: TGTGCCACCAGTGCGGTAGGGACGGACAATCAGCCCCAGCATTTT. This encodes CATSAVGTDNQPQHF.

J is TRBJ2-7 and V is TRBV12-3 or TRBV12-4; weak D call: TRBD1 (6 bases). V was shortened by 4 bases and J by 3 bases, with 13 bases between the two germline ends. The CDR3 consists of 14 residues. This chain's CDR3 is CASSSQGRIYEQYF. The CDR3 DNA sequence: TGTGCCAGCAGTTCACAGGGTAGAATCTACGAGCAGTACTTC.

The rearrangement joins TRBV7-2 to TRBJ2-7; 12 nucleotides agree with TRBD2. The CDR3 runs 15 residues. CDR1 SGHTA and CDR2 FQGNSA come from the germline V gene. Trimming removed 1 base from V and 7 bases from J; junction bases left unmatched: 5. CDR3 DNA sequence: TGTGCCAGCAGCTTAGATCTAGCGGGGGGGCGGGAGCAGTACTTC. Translating gives CASSLDLAGGREQYF.

This chain's CDR3 is CASSSQWSQPQHF. The DNA of the CDR3 is TGTGCCAGCAGTTCCCAGTGGTCTCAGCCCCAGCATTTT. This rearrangement joins TRBV27 to TRBJ1-5, with D unresolved. Germline V gives CDR1 MNHEY, CDR2 SMNVEV (reference sequence). This CDR3 contains 13 residues. The V gene lost 4 bases and the J gene lost 6 bases, with 10 bases spanning the gap.

This clonotype was recorded many times. The chain links TRBV28 to TRBJ2-4; D gene unclear. This CDR3 has 13 residues. V gave up 3 bases and J gave up 6 bases, with 9 bases separating them. The germline V gene has CDR1 MDHEN and CDR2 SYDVKM. The CDR3 loop is CASSLITGNIQYF. DNA of the CDR3: TGTGCCAGCAGTTTGATCACTGGAAACATTCAGTACTTC.

The chain couples TRBV29-1 to TRBJ1-4; tentatively, D is TRBD1 (5 bases). V shed 3 bases and J shed 7 bases, with 18 bases lying between them. The CDR3 is 15 amino acids. Germline V lookup: CDR1 SQVTM, CDR2 ANQGSEA. This chain's CDR3 is CSVDAVEGRGEKLFF. DNA for the CDR3: TGCAGCGTTGATGCCGTTGAGGGAAGGGGTGAAAAACTGTTTTTT.

This clonotype was counted at least ten times. J is TRBJ2-1 and V is TRBV2, with 13 positions matching TRBD2. Germline loops: CDR1 SNHLY, CDR2 FYNNEI. V gave up 3 bases and J gave up 9 bases; unmatched junction bases: 11. The CDR3 is 17 amino acids. The CDR3 DNA is TGTGCCAGCAGTGACTCGGACAGACTAGCGGGAGGAAGTGAGCAGTTCTTC. It translates to CASSDSDRLAGGSEQFF.

This chain uses TRBV11-2 with TRBJ2-1; 9 bases are shared with TRBD1. The CDR3 has 13 residues. J lost 8 bases, V lost 11 bases, and 10 bases had no gene match. Per the germline V gene, CDR1 is SGHAT and CDR2 is FQNNGV. The CDR3 here is CACGLQGADEQFF. For the CDR3, the DNA is TGTGCCTGCGGGCTACAGGGGGCGGATGAGCAGTTCTTC.

This clonotype was recorded many times. The V call is TRBV11-2, the J call TRBJ2-7; tentatively, D is TRBD1 (5 bases). The CDR3 length is 15 residues. Trimming took off 5 bases at V and 0 bases at J, with 14 bases between the two ends. Per germline, CDR1 SGHAT and CDR2 FQNNGV. The CDR3 reads CASSGSDIISYEQYF. The CDR3 coding sequence is TGTGCCAGCAGCGGGTCGGACATAATCTCCTACGAGCAGTACTTC.

This CDR3 reads CASRAGDSLNQPQHF. The CDR3, as DNA: TGTGCCAGCAGGGCGGGGGACAGCCTCAATCAGCCCCAGCATTTT. The chain joins TRBV28 to TRBJ1-5; 7 nucleotides line up with TRBD1. This CDR3 spans 15 amino acids. From germline, CDR1 is MDHEN and CDR2 SYDVKM. With 6 bases clipped from V and 3 bases from J, the junction kept 8 bases outside the gene matches.

This clonotype was counted only a few times. Here the CDR3 DNA reads TGTGCCAGTAGTATAGTGGGACGCCAGCCCCTCCACTTT. Protein: CASSIVGRQPLHF. The chain joins TRBV19 to TRBJ1-6, with D possibly TRBD1 on 5 matching bases. The length of the CDR3 is 13 residues. The germline V gene has CDR1 LNHDA and CDR2 SQIVND (reference sequence). Trimming stripped 1 base from V and 13 bases from J, with 11 bases between.

This clonotype was found many times. The V gene is TRBV28, the J gene TRBJ2-3; 7 nucleotides agree with TRBD2. The CDR3 extends over 12 amino acids. Per the germline V gene, CDR1 is MDHEN and CDR2 is SYDVKM. V lost 6 bases and J lost 6; bases outside the gene matches: 3. The CDR3 DNA reads TGTGCCAGCAGCCACGGGAGGGATACGCAGTATTTT. It codes for CASSHGRDTQYF.

This clonotype was seen only a few times. The chain recombines TRBV25-1 with TRBJ2-7; perhaps TRBD1 as D (6 bases). The CDR3 totals 14 residues. The germline V gene encodes CDR1 MGHDK and CDR2 SYGVNS. V dropped 4 bases and J dropped 0 bases, with 10 bases sitting between them. The CDR3 here is CASSGTGNSYEQYF. CDR3 coding DNA: TGTGCCAGCAGTGGCACAGGGAACTCCTACGAGCAGTACTTC.

As for this clonotype: At one of its ends the junction is not consistent with the germline gene, which may arise from a read error. The rearrangement links TRBV7-9 to TRBJ2-1; the D gene is possibly TRBD2 (6 bases). The CDR3 is 13 residues long. From germline, CDR1 is SEHNR and CDR2 FQNEAQ (reference sequence). CDR3 nucleotides: TGTGCCAGCAGCCCCGGAGGGAGCAATGAGCAGTCCTTC. Amino acids: CASSPGGSNEQSF. Drawing the rest from reference TRBV7-9 and TRBJ2-1, the complete variable domain is DTGVSQNPRHKITKRGQNVTFRCDPISEHNRLYWYRQTLGQGPEFLTYFQNEAQLEKSRLLSDRFSAERPKGSFSTLEIQRTEQGDSAMYLCASSPGGSNEQSFGPGTRLTVL.

This clonotype was counted many times. The chain links TRBV30 to TRBJ2-7; 9 bases are shared with TRBD2. The CDR3 extends over 14 amino acids. Germline lookup yields CDR1 GTSNPN and CDR2 SVGIG (reference sequence). Trimming removed 5 bases from V and 2 bases from J; junction bases left unmatched: 7. The CDR3, as DNA: TGTGCCTGGGGGGAGCTAGCGGGACCCTACGAGCAGTACTTC. Translating gives CAWGELAGPYEQYF.

This clonotype was recorded a few times. The V and J genes are TRBV25-1 and TRBJ2-1, with TRBD2 as a possible D gene (7 bases). This CDR3 region has 16 residues. The germline V gene has CDR1 MGHDK and CDR2 SYGVNS. V dropped 4 bases and J dropped 1 base, with 14 bases sitting between them. The CDR3 here is CASSGGGRGSYNEQFF. CDR3 DNA: TGTGCCAGCAGTGGGGGGGGGCGGGGTTCCTACAATGAGCAGTTCTTC. The whole variable domain, filled in from reference TRBV25-1 and TRBJ2-1, reads EADIYQTPRYLVIGTGKKITLECSQTMGHDKMYWYQQDPGMELHLIHYSYGVNSTEKGDLSSESTVSRIRTEHFPLTLESARPSHTSQYLCASSGGGRGSYNEQFFGPGTRLTVL.

This clonotype was detected a few times. V usage is TRBV4-1 and J usage is TRBJ2-7; 8 nucleotides line up with TRBD2. CDR3 length: 16 residues. The J segment lost 3 bases and the V segment lost 4 bases, leaving 11 bases of the junction unmatched. The germline V gene encodes CDR1 MGHRA and CDR2 YSYEKL. This CDR3 reads CASSPLGGRPNYEQYF. The CDR3 DNA sequence: TGCGCCAGCAGCCCCCTGGGCGGGAGGCCCAACTACGAGCAGTACTTC.

This clonotype was recorded a few times. The CDR3 DNA sequence: TGCGCCAGCACCTGGACAACTAACGAGCAGTACTTC. Protein product: CASTWTTNEQYF. The J gene is TRBJ2-7, the V gene TRBV10-2, with D perhaps TRBD1 (5 bases). Germline V gives CDR1 WSHSY, CDR2 SAAADI. V was clipped by 7 bases and J by 5 bases, with 12 bases between them. This CDR3 has 12 residues.

At least ten counts were recorded for this clonotype. The chain employs TRBV28 and TRBJ2-7, with TRBD2 as a possible D gene (6 bases). The V end was cut by 7 bases, the J end by 0 bases, with 16 bases between. Germline V lookup: CDR1 MDHEN, CDR2 SYDVKM. The CDR3 covers 15 residues. DNA of the CDR3: TGTGCCAGCACCATAAGGTCCGGGAGCTCCTACGAGCAGTACTTC. Encoded protein: CASTIRSGSSYEQYF.

This clonotype has only a few counts. A read error is possible here, since a much larger clone lies one base away. V is TRBV11-1 and J is TRBJ2-7, with TRBD1 matching over 7 bases. The germline CDR1 and CDR2 sequences are SGHAT and FQDESV (reference sequence). The CDR3 spans 14 residues. The CDR3 bases are TGTGCCGGCAGCCACCCGGGACAGTCCTACGAGCAGTACTTC. It translates to CAGSHPGQSYEQYF.